The rows below give T cell receptor beta chains drawn from one sample of a study of CD8 T cells in Susac syndrome. Each CDR3 protein is one row after TCRdb ran MiXCR on the immunoSEQ multiplex PCR reads. Altogether 170,000 or so distinct CDR3 sequences are present, about 94% being singletons, with the ten largest covering around 0.094%. The sample consisted of CD4+ T cells from PBMCs. Source of these receptors: a human donor with Susac syndrome. Each CDR3 is given with its conserved first and last residue. The D gene is left open where the match is weak. Size is omitted from some rows. Given values are once, few, many or a class for expanded clones.

D: TRBD1; V: TRBV20-1; J: TRBJ1-5; size: NA; DNA: TGCAGTGCTACCACAGGGGGCTGGAGCAATCAGCCCCAGCATTTT; CDR3: CSATTGGWSNQPQHF
D: NA; V: TRBV30; J: TRBJ1-1; size: NA; DNA: TGTGCCTGGAGTGTACTGGAGGGAACTGAAGCTTTCTTT; CDR3: CAWSVLEGTEAFF
D: TRBD2; V: TRBV4-1; J: TRBJ2-7; size: NA; DNA: TGCGCCAGCAGCCAAGATGAAGCTAGCGGTACCTACGAGCAGTACTTC; CDR3: CASSQDEASGTYEQYF
D: TRBD1; V: TRBV19; J: TRBJ1-5; size: once; DNA: TGTGCCAGTAGTGGCCACCGGACAGGGGTCCAGCCCCAGCATTTT; CDR3: CASSGHRTGVQPQHF
D: NA; V: TRBV12-3/TRBV12-4; J: TRBJ1-5; size: NA; DNA: TGTGCCAGCAGTTTTGCAGGGAAAGGCAATCAGCCCCAGCATTTT; CDR3: CASSFAGKGNQPQHF
D: NA; V: TRBV3-1; J: TRBJ2-4; size: NA; DNA: TGTGCCAGCAGCCGACAGTCCTTAGCCAAAAACATTCAGTACTTC; CDR3: CASSRQSLAKNIQYF
D: NA; V: TRBV7-8; J: TRBJ2-3; size: NA; DNA: TGTGCCAGCAGCCACCACCTTTGGGGCGGAAGCACAGATACGCAGTATTTT; CDR3: CASSHHLWGGSTDTQYF
D: NA; V: TRBV3-1; J: TRBJ2-2; size: NA; DNA: TGTGCCAGCAGCCAAGAGAAGGTCACGAACACCGGGGAGCTGTTTTTT; CDR3: CASSQEKVTNTGELFF
D: NA; V: TRBV7-2; J: TRBJ2-1; size: NA; DNA: TGTGCCAGCAGCTCGGGGTCCTACAATGAGCAGTTCTTC; CDR3: CASSSGSYNEQFF
D: NA; V: TRBV7-9; J: TRBJ2-3; size: NA; DNA: TGTGCCAGCAGGCCTAGACCGGTGGCAGGAGATACGCAGTATTTT; CDR3: CASRPRPVAGDTQYF
D: NA; V: TRBV20-1; J: TRBJ2-3; size: NA; DNA: TGCAGTGCTAGACCCTCAGATACGCAGTATTTT; CDR3: CSARPSDTQYF
D: TRBD2; V: TRBV10-3; J: TRBJ2-5; size: NA; DNA: TGTGCCATCAGTGATGGACTAGCGGGAGTACGGGAGACCCAGTACTTC; CDR3: CAISDGLAGVRETQYF
D: TRBD1; V: TRBV12-3/TRBV12-4; J: TRBJ1-6; size: NA; DNA: TGTGCCAGCAGTTTTGGTGGACAGGGGCATTCACCCCTCCACTTT; CDR3: CASSFGGQGHSPLHF
D: NA; V: TRBV30; J: TRBJ1-5; size: NA; DNA: TGTGCCTGGAGTGAAGGTCGGGGCAATCAGCCCCAGCATTTT; CDR3: CAWSEGRGNQPQHF
D: NA; V: TRBV27; J: TRBJ2-1; size: NA; DNA: TGTGCCAGCAGTTCTCTTAGAGCCCCGCAGTTCTTC; CDR3: CASSSLRAPQFF
D: TRBD1; V: TRBV12-3/TRBV12-4; J: TRBJ2-1; size: NA; DNA: TGTGCCAGCAGCCGACAGGGAGCGAGTGAGCAGTTCTTC; CDR3: CASSRQGASEQFF
D: NA; V: TRBV6-6; J: TRBJ1-6; size: NA; DNA: TGTGCCAGCAATACAGGGCGGTATTCACCCCTCCACTTT; CDR3: CASNTGRYSPLHF
D: NA; V: TRBV7-2; J: TRBJ1-2; size: NA; DNA: TGTGCCAGCAGGACTTTAGACAGTTATGGCTACACCTTC; CDR3: CASRTLDSYGYTF
D: NA; V: TRBV4-1; J: TRBJ2-7; size: once; DNA: TGCGCCAGCAGCCAAGGGATGGTCAGACTTCCTTGGTCCTACGAGCAGTACTTC; CDR3: CASSQGMVRLPWSYEQYF
D: TRBD1; V: TRBV4-1; J: TRBJ1-5; size: NA; DNA: TGCGCCAGCAGCCAAGGGACAGGTGTTTATAGCAATCAGCCCCAGCATTTT; CDR3: CASSQGTGVYSNQPQHF
D: TRBD2; V: TRBV9; J: TRBJ2-3; size: NA; DNA: TGTGCCAGCAGCGGTAGCGGGATAGGCACAGATACGCAGTATTTT; CDR3: CASSGSGIGTDTQYF
D: NA; V: TRBV7-2; J: TRBJ2-4; size: NA; DNA: TGTGCCAGCAGCTTATTCGGGAACATTCAGTACTTC; CDR3: CASSLFGNIQYF
D: TRBD1; V: TRBV19; J: TRBJ2-7; size: NA; DNA: TGTGCCAGTAGTATAGATCCGGGACAGTACGAGCAGTACTTC; CDR3: CASSIDPGQYEQYF
D: NA; V: TRBV28; J: TRBJ1-5; size: NA; DNA: TGTGCCAGCAGTCGACCCCAGCGGGGCAATCAGCCCCAGCATTTT; CDR3: CASSRPQRGNQPQHF
D: TRBD1; V: TRBV20-1; J: TRBJ2-5; size: NA; DNA: TGCAGTGCAGAAAGGACAGGACTCCAAGAGACCCAGTACTTC; CDR3: CSAERTGLQETQYF
D: TRBD2; V: TRBV19; J: TRBJ2-1; size: NA; DNA: TGTGCCAGTAGCCCCTTAGCGGGGTATTACAATGAGCAGTTCTTC; CDR3: CASSPLAGYYNEQFF
D: NA; V: TRBV19; J: TRBJ1-1; size: NA; DNA: TGTGCCAATAGCGGAGGACCATTCAACACTGAAGCTTTCTTT; CDR3: CANSGGPFNTEAFF
D: TRBD1; V: TRBV15; J: TRBJ1-2; size: NA; DNA: TGTGCCACCAGCAGAGATCACAGGGGTGGCTACACCTTC; CDR3: CATSRDHRGGYTF
D: NA; V: TRBV20-1; J: TRBJ2-5; size: NA; DNA: TGCAGTGCTCAACCTGAGGGGCGGGTAGAGACCCAGTACTTC; CDR3: CSAQPEGRVETQYF
D: NA; V: TRBV18; J: TRBJ2-3; size: NA; DNA: TGTGCCAGCTCCCGGGACCTCCAATCCACAGATACGCAGTATTTT; CDR3: CASSRDLQSTDTQYF
D: NA; V: TRBV20-1; J: TRBJ2-3; size: NA; DNA: TGCAGTGCTAGGCCTTCACGGCGGCCTGGCACAGATACGCAGTATTTT; CDR3: CSARPSRRPGTDTQYF
D: NA; V: TRBV20-1; J: TRBJ2-1; size: NA; DNA: TGCAGTGCTAGAGGCACCAAAGGGGGTGAGCAGTTCTTC; CDR3: CSARGTKGGEQFF
D: TRBD1; V: TRBV12-3/TRBV12-4; J: TRBJ1-5; size: NA; DNA: TGTGCCAGCAGCCCCGGGACAGTAGATCAGCCCCAGCATTTT; CDR3: CASSPGTVDQPQHF
D: TRBD1; V: TRBV3-1; J: TRBJ1-1; size: NA; DNA: TGTGCCAGCAGCCAGGTTTGGGACAGTGTGAACACTGAAGCTTTCTTT; CDR3: CASSQVWDSVNTEAFF
D: NA; V: TRBV29-1; J: TRBJ2-5; size: NA; DNA: TGCAGCGTTGTCCCCGAGTTACAAGAGACCCAGTACTTC; CDR3: CSVVPELQETQYF
D: NA; V: TRBV2; J: TRBJ2-3; size: NA; DNA: TGTGCCAGCAACCAGGGCCGGGATACGCAGTATTTT; CDR3: CASNQGRDTQYF
D: NA; V: TRBV3-1; J: TRBJ2-3; size: NA; DNA: TGTGCCAGCAGCCAAGGGACAGCGGATACGCAGTATTTT; CDR3: CASSQGTADTQYF
D: TRBD1; V: TRBV24-1; J: TRBJ2-7; size: NA; DNA: TGTGCCACCAGTGATCTCTCCCACGGGACAGGACACTACGAGCAGTACTTC; CDR3: CATSDLSHGTGHYEQYF
D: TRBD2; V: TRBV25-1; J: TRBJ2-1; size: NA; DNA: TGTGCCAGCAGCCGATCGGGACTACGTTGCTTC; CDR3: CASSRSGLRCF
D: TRBD1; V: TRBV23-1; J: TRBJ2-5; size: NA; DNA: TGCGCCAGCAGTCAACCGCCGGGACAGAGAGAAGAGACCCAGTACTTC; CDR3: CASSQPPGQREETQYF
D: TRBD1; V: TRBV15; J: TRBJ1-2; size: NA; DNA: TGTGCCACCAGTACCTCTCCGGGACAGAACTATGGCTACACCTTC; CDR3: CATSTSPGQNYGYTF
D: NA; V: TRBV23-1; J: TRBJ2-3; size: NA; DNA: TGCGCCAGCACCCGCCGGTGGGAGTGGTATTTT; CDR3: CASTRRWEWYF
D: TRBD2; V: TRBV14; J: TRBJ2-3; size: NA; DNA: TGTGCCAGCAGCCAACCCGGGACTAGCGGGAGAGATACGCAGTATTTT; CDR3: CASSQPGTSGRDTQYF
D: NA; V: TRBV2; J: TRBJ1-4; size: NA; DNA: TGTGCCAGCCTGGGGGGCGAGGGGGAAAAACTGTTTTTT; CDR3: CASLGGEGEKLFF
D: TRBD2; V: TRBV11-2; J: TRBJ2-7; size: NA; DNA: TGTGCCAGCAGCTTGTACCCTAGCGGGAGTTATTCCCACGAGCAGTACTTC; CDR3: CASSLYPSGSYSHEQYF
D: NA; V: TRBV19; J: TRBJ1-5; size: NA; DNA: TGTGCCAGTAGCGATACGTACCGGGACAATCAGCCCCAGCATTTT; CDR3: CASSDTYRDNQPQHF
D: NA; V: TRBV6-2/TRBV6-3; J: TRBJ2-7; size: NA; DNA: TGTGCCAGCAGTTTATGGGCTCAGGCGGGAAGCTCCTACGAGCAGTACTTC; CDR3: CASSLWAQAGSSYEQYF
D: NA; V: TRBV11-2; J: TRBJ2-5; size: NA; DNA: TGTGCCAGCAGCTTAATCCGTAACACAGAGACCCAGTACTTC; CDR3: CASSLIRNTETQYF
D: NA; V: TRBV20-1; J: TRBJ1-1; size: NA; DNA: TGCAGTGCTTTGGGACATCTGAACACTGAAGCTTTCTTT; CDR3: CSALGHLNTEAFF
D: TRBD2; V: TRBV6-5; J: TRBJ2-7; size: NA; DNA: TGTGCCAGCAGTTACCCCCGGGGGGACGTCTACGAGCAGTACTTC; CDR3: CASSYPRGDVYEQYF